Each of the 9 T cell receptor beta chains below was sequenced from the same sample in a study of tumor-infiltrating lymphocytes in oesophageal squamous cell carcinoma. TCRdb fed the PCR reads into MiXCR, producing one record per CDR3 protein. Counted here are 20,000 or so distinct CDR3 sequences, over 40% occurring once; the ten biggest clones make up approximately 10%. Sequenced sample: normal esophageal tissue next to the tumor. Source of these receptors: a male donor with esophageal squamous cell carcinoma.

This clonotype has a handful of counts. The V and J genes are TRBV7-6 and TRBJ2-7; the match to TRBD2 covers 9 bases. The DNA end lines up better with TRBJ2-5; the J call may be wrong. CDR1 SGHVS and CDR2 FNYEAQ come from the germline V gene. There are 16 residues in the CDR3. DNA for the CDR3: TGTGCCAGCAGCTTGAGGGCTAGCGGGAATGGAGAGACCCAGTACTTC. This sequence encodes CASSLRASGNGETQYF.

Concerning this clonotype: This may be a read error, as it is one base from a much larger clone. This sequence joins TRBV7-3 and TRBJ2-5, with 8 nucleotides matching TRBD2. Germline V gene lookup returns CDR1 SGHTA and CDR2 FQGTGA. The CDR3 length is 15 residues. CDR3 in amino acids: CANSRGRGGRNEQYF. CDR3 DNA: TGTGCCAACAGCAGGGGTCGGGGGGGTCGCAATGAGCAGTACTTC.

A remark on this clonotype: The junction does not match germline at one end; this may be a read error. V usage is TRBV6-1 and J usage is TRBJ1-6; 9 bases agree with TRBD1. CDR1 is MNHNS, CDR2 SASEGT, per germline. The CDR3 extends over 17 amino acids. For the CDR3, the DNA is TGTGCCAGCATGAGGGGACATTGGACAGGGGAAATCTACGAGCAGTACTTT. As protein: CASMRGHWTGEIYEQYF.

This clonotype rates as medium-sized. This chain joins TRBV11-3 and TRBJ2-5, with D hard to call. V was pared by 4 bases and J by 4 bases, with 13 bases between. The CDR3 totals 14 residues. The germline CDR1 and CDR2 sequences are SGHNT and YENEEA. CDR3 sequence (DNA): TGTGCCAGCAGCTCCCCAAGCGTTCGAGAGACCCAGTACTTC. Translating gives CASSSPSVRETQYF.

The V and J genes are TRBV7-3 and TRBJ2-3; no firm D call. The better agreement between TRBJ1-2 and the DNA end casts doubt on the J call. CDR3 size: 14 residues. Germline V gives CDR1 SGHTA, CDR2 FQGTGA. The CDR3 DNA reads TGTGCCAGCAGCTTATACGGCGGAAACTATGGCTACACCTTC. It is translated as CASSLYGGNYGYTF.

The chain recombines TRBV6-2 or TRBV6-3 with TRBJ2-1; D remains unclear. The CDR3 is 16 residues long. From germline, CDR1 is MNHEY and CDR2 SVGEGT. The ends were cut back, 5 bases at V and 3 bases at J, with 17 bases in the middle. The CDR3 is CASSELMGALYNEQFF. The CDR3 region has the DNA TGTGCCAGCAGTGAACTTATGGGCGCACTCTACAATGAGCAGTTCTTC.

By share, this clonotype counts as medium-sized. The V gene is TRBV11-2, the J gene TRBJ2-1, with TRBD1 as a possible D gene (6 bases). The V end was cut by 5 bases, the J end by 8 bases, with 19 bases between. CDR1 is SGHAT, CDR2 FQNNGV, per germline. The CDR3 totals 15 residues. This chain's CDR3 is CASSLQGGLGYEQFF. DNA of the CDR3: TGTGCCAGCAGCCTACAAGGGGGTCTCGGGTATGAGCAGTTCTTC.

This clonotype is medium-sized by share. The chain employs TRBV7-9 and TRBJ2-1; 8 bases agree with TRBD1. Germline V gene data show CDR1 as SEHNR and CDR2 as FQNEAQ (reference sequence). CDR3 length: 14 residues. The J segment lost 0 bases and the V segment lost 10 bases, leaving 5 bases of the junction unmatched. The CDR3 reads CATPGTGSYNEQFF. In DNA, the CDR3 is TGTGCCACTCCCGGGACAGGCTCCTACAATGAGCAGTTCTTC.

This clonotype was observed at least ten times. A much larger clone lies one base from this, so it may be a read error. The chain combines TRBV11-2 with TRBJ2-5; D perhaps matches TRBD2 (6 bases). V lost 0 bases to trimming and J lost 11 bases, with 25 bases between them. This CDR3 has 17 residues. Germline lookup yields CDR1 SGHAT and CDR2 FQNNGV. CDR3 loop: CASSLEGGLATYNEQYF. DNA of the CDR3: TGTGCCAGCAGCTTAGAGGGGGGTCTAGCGACCTACAATGAGCAGTACTTC.